These 15 T cell receptor beta chains share one sample of origin, sequenced in a study of blood T cell repertoires in COVID-19. TCRdb's copy holds only in-frame clones and misses some; the assay was immunoSEQ multiplex PCR. The sample has a few hundred thousand clones; 80% to 90% are singletons. The sequenced material came from PBMCs or T cells enriched from blood (not recorded which). These receptors were collected from a woman aged 40 to 50 who had been exposed to COVID-19.

The chain joins TRBV14 to TRBJ2-7; perhaps TRBD2 as D (6 bases). From germline, CDR1 is SGHDN and CDR2 FVKESK. Deletions cut 0 bases from V and 6 bases from J, with 12 bases between. This CDR3 region has 14 residues. This CDR3 reads CASSQELAGPEQYF. The DNA for the CDR3 is TGTGCCAGCAGCCAAGAGTTGGCGGGGCCCGAGCAGTACTTC.

This chain uses TRBV11-2 with TRBJ1-3, with D possibly being TRBD1 (5 bases). V lost 0 bases and J lost 0, with 9 bases in between. Germline V lookup: CDR1 SGHAT, CDR2 FQNNGV. This CDR3 region has 16 residues. The CDR3 here is CASSLEGASSGNTIYF. CDR3 nucleotide sequence: TGTGCCAGCAGCTTAGAAGGGGCCTCCTCTGGAAACACCATATATTTT.

Regarding this clone: One junction end disagrees with the germline gene, perhaps due to a read error. This chain joins TRBV6-6 and TRBJ2-7; 10 nucleotides align to TRBD1. Germline lookup yields CDR1 MNHNY and CDR2 SVGAGI (reference sequence). CDR3 length equals 16 residues. The CDR3 coding sequence is TGTGCCAGCAGTTCCCACCCGGGACAGGGGTTCGGCGAGAAGTACTTC. This codes for CASSSHPGQGFGEKYF.

The CDR3 loop reads CASSYRGRDYGYTF. The CDR3, as DNA: TGTGCCAGCAGTTACAGGGGGCGCGACTATGGCTACACCTTC. V usage is TRBV6-6 and J usage is TRBJ1-2; 7 bases align to TRBD1. Germline CDR1 reads MNHNY; CDR2 reads SVGAGI (reference sequence). J lost 3 bases, V lost 2 bases, and 3 bases had no gene match. This CDR3 comprises 14 residues.

The gene calls are TRBV12-3 or TRBV12-4 and TRBJ1-2; a possible D gene is TRBD1 (6 bases). The CDR3 runs 11 residues. V gave up 0 bases and J gave up 13 bases, with 9 bases separating them. This CDR3 reads CASSLAGRGTF. CDR3 in DNA: TGTGCCAGCAGTTTAGCGGGCAGGGGCACCTTC.

The J gene is TRBJ1-6, the V gene TRBV7-3; 8 bases map to TRBD1. V was pared by 3 bases and J by 7 bases, with 8 bases of the junction left unmatched. CDR3 size: 16 residues. Germline loops: CDR1 SGHTA, CDR2 FQGTGA. The chain's CDR3 is CASSLSPGQENSPLHF. CDR3 bases: TGTGCCAGCAGCTTGAGTCCGGGACAGGAAAATTCACCCCTCCACTTT.

The V gene is TRBV28, the J gene TRBJ1-5; 9 bases agree with TRBD1. V shed 5 bases, J shed 2 bases, and the junction held 10 bases outside the gene matches. The CDR3 contains 17 residues. The V gene's germline CDR1 is MDHEN and CDR2 SYDVKM. CDR3 bases: TGTGCCAGCAGTCCCCACAGGGGGCGCGGAGGCAATCAGCCCCAGCATTTT. Its translation: CASSPHRGRGGNQPQHF.

In its sample, this clone was seen a few times. The CDR3 DNA follows: TGTGCCAGCAGCCAAGCCGGGACAGGATCCTACGAGCAGTACTTC. Translation: CASSQAGTGSYEQYF. The chain carries TRBV4-2 and TRBJ2-7; 8 bases align to TRBD1. This CDR3 is 15 amino acids long. V lost 1 base, J lost 1 base, and 3 bases stayed unmatched. The germline V gene has CDR1 LGHNA and CDR2 YNFKEQ.

The gene calls are TRBV7-2 and TRBJ2-7; 9 positions match TRBD1. Trimming at V came to 8 bases and at J to 4 bases, leaving 15 bases not matched to a gene. Germline loops: CDR1 SGHTA, CDR2 FQGNSA. This CDR3 contains 16 residues. The CDR3 bases are TGTGCCAGCCGTTTATTATCGGGACAGGGTCGATACGAGCAGTACTTC. Its translation: CASRLLSGQGRYEQYF.

The chain joins TRBV6-5 to TRBJ2-7; D call uncertain. Deletions cut 1 base from V and 0 bases from J, with 10 bases between. This CDR3 region has 15 residues. Germline V lookup: CDR1 MNHEY, CDR2 SVGAGI. The DNA for the CDR3 is TGTGCCAGCAGTTACTTTGGTGCTAGCTCCTACGAGCAGTACTTC. Its protein is CASSYFGASSYEQYF.

The chain is built from TRBV7-8 and TRBJ1-1; 8 bases are a match to TRBD1. The length of the CDR3 is 16 residues. With V trimmed by 5 bases and J by 6 bases, 14 bases remained unmatched. CDR1 is SGHVS, CDR2 FQNEAQ, per germline. CDR3 loop: CASSHLGSGGGPEAFF. CDR3 nucleotide sequence: TGTGCCAGCAGCCACTTAGGCTCAGGGGGCGGCCCTGAAGCTTTCTTT.

This clone was seen a few times. The genes are TRBV11-3 and TRBJ1-2; a possible D gene is TRBD1 (6 bases). Deletions cut 1 base from V and 4 bases from J, with 16 bases between. The V gene's germline CDR1 is SGHNT and CDR2 YENEEA. The CDR3 length is 16 residues. CDR3 sequence: CASSLGGRNRGYGYTF. CDR3 nucleotide sequence: TGTGCCAGCAGCTTAGGGGGGCGTAACCGCGGCTATGGCTACACCTTC.

Only one count was recorded for this clone. This chain links TRBV6-5 with TRBJ1-4; the D is unclear. Trimming removed 0 bases from V and 4 bases from J, with 12 bases in between. Per the germline V gene, CDR1 is MNHEY and CDR2 is SVGAGI. The length of the CDR3 is 16 residues. The CDR3 protein is CASSYSAGIGNEKLFF. The CDR3 DNA reads as TGTGCCAGCAGTTACTCGGCGGGTATCGGTAATGAAAAACTGTTTTTT.

CDR3 sequence (DNA): TGTGCCAGCAGTTATTCCCAGGGAGGTGGGGAAAAACTGTTTTTT. Its protein is CASSYSQGGGEKLFF. This rearrangement joins TRBV6-5 to TRBJ1-4, with D maybe TRBD1 (5 bases). The CDR3 covers 15 residues. Trimming shortened V by 3 bases and J by 8 bases, and 16 bases separated the two germline ends. CDR1 and CDR2 from the germline V gene are MNHEY and SVGAGI.

The chain recombines TRBV19 with TRBJ2-4; 7 bases line up with TRBD1. The V gene end was trimmed by 3 bases and the J gene end by 13 bases; junction bases not matched to a gene: 6. Germline V CDR1 and CDR2: LNHDA, SQIVND (reference sequence). This CDR3 has 12 amino acids. CDR3: CASSIYRGPQYF. CDR3 in DNA: TGTGCCAGTAGTATTTACAGGGGCCCCCAGTACTTC.